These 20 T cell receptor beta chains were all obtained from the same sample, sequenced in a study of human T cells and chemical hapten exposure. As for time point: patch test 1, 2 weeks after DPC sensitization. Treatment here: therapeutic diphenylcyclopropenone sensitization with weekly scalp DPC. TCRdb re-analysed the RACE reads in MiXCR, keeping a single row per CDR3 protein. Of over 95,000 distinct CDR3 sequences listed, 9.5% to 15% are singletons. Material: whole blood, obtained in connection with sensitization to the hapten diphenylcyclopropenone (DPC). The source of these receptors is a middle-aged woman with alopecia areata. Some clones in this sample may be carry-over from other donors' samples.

The CDR3 nucleotides are TGCAGCGTTCAGCGAGGGAGCCAAGAGACCCAGTACTTC. This sequence encodes CSVQRGSQETQYF. V usage is TRBV29-1 and J usage is TRBJ2-5; tentative D call: TRBD2 (5 bases). This CDR3 contains 13 residues. Per germline, CDR1 SQVTM and CDR2 ANQGSEA. Trimming cost V 5 bases and J 1 base, with 11 bases left between them.

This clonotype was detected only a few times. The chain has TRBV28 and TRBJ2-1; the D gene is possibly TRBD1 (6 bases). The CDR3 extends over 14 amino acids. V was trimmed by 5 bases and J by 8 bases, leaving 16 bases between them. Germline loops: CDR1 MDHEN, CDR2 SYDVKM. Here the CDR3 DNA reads TGTGCCAGCAGTCCTCCCACAGGGAACCATGAGCAGTTCTTC. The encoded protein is CASSPPTGNHEQFF.

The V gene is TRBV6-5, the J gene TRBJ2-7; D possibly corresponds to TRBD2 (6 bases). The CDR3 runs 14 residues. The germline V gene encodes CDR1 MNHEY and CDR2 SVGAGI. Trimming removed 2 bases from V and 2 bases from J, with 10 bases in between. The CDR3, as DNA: TGTGCCAGCAGTTACGCCGGGACTCCCTACGAGCAGTACTTC. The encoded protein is CASSYAGTPYEQYF.

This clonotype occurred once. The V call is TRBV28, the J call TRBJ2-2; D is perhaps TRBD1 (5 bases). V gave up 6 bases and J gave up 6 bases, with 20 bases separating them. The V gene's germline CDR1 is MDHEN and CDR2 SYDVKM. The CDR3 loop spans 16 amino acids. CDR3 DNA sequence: TGTGCCAGCAGGCGCCTCAGGGCAGAGACCCCCGGGGAGCTGTTTTTT. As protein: CASRRLRAETPGELFF.

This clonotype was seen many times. CDR3 amino acids: CASSLSGRQKGDIQYF. The CDR3 DNA reads as TGTGCCAGCAGTTTATCGGGTCGGCAAAAGGGGGACATTCAGTACTTC. V is TRBV12-3 or TRBV12-4 and J is TRBJ2-4; TRBD1 might be the D (6 bases). With 2 bases removed from V and 8 bases from J, the gap between germline ends came to 19 bases. The CDR3 runs to 16 residues.

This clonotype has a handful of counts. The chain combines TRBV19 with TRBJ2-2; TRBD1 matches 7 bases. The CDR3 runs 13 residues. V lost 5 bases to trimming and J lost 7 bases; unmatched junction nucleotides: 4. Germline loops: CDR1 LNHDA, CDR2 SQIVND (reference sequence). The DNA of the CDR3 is TGTGCCAGTAGTGTCGACAGGGTCGGGGAGCTGTTTTTT. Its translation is CASSVDRVGELFF.

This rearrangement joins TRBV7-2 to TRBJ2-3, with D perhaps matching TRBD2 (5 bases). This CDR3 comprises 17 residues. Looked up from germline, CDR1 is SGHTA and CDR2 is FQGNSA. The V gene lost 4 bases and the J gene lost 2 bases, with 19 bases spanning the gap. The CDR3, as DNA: TGTGCCAGCAGCTCAACCGGAGGATGGGGATCCACAGATACGCAGTATTTT. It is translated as CASSSTGGWGSTDTQYF.

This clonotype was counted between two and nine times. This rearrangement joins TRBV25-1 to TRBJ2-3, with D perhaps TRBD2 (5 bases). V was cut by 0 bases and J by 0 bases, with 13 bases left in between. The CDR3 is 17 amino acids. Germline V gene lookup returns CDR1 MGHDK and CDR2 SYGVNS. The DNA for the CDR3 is TGTGCCAGCAGTGAATATGAGGGCAGAGCTAGCACAGATACGCAGTATTTT. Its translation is CASSEYEGRASTDTQYF.

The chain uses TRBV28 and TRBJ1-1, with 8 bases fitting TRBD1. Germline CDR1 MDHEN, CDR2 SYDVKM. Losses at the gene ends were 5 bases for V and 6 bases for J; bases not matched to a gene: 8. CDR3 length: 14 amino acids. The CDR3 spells CASSHPRTGPEAFF. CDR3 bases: TGTGCCAGCAGTCACCCCCGGACAGGGCCTGAAGCTTTCTTT.

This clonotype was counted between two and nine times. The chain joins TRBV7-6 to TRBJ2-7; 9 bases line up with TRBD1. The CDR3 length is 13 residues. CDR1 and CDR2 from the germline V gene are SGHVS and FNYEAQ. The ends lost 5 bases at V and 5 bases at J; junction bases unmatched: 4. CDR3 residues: CASSPGDRDEQYF. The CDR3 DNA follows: TGTGCCAGCAGCCCCGGGGACAGGGACGAGCAGTACTTC.

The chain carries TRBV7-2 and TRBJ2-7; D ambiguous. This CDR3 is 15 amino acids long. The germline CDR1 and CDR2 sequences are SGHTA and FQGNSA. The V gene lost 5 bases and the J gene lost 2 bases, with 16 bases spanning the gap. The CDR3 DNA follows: TGTGCCAGCAGCCCTCGCCTGGAGTTTCCCTACGAGCAGTACTTC. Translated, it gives CASSPRLEFPYEQYF.

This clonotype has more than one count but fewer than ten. The CDR3 region is CASRRTGIRDEQYF. The CDR3 DNA reads TGTGCCAGCAGGAGGACAGGTATTCGAGACGAGCAGTACTTC. This chain joins TRBV2 and TRBJ2-7; 7 bases fit TRBD1. Germline-derived CDR1 and CDR2 are SNHLY and FYNNEI. V trimming: 6 bases; J trimming: 5 bases; junction bases outside the gene matches: 10. This CDR3 has 14 residues.

The CDR3 reads CASSARTSGRRDEQFF. In DNA form, the CDR3 reads TGTGCCAGCAGCGCTCGGACTAGCGGGAGGAGAGATGAGCAGTTCTTC. This chain joins TRBV11-2 and TRBJ2-1, with 14 bases that match TRBD2. The germline V gene has CDR1 SGHAT and CDR2 FQNNGV. This CDR3 comprises 16 residues. V was pared by 5 bases and J by 8 bases, with 8 bases of the junction left unmatched.

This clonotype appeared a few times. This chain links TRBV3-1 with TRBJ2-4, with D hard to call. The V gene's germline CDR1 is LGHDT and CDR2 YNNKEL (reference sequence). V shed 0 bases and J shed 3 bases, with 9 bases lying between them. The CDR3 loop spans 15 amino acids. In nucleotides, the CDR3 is TGTGCCAGCAGCCAAGATCGGGTTGTCAAAAACATTCAGTACTTC. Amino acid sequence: CASSQDRVVKNIQYF.

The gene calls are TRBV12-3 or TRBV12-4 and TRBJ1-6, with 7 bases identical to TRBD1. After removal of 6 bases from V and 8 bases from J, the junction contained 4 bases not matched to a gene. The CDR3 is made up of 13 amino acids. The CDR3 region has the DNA TGTGCCAGCAGGCGAGGGGGCCATTCACCCCTCCACTTT. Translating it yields CASRRGGHSPLHF.

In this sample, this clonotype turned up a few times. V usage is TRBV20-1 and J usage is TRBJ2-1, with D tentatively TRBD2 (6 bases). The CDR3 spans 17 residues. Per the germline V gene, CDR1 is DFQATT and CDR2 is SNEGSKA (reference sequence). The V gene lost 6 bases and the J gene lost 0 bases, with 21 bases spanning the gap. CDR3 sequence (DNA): TGCAGTGCCTTGCAGGACTCGACCGGGAGCTCCTACAATGAGCAGTTCTTC. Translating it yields CSALQDSTGSSYNEQFF.

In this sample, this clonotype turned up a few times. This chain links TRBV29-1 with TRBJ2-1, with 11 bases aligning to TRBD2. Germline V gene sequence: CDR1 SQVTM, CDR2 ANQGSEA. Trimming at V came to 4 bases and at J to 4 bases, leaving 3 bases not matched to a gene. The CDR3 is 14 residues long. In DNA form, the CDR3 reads TGCAGCGTTGCCGGGACTAGCGGATACAATGAGCAGTTCTTC. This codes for CSVAGTSGYNEQFF.

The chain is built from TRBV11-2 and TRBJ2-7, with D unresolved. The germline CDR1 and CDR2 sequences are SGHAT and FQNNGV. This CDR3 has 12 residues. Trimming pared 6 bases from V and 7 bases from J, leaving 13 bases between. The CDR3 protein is CASRMIPGEQYF. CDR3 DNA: TGTGCCAGCAGAATGATCCCCGGGGAGCAGTACTTC.

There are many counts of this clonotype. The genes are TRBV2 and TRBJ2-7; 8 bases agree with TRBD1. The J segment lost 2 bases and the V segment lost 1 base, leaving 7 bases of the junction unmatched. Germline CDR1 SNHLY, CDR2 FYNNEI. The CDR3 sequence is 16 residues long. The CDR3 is CASSEVGGTGAYEQYF. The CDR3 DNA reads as TGTGCCAGCAGTGAAGTGGGCGGGACAGGCGCCTACGAGCAGTACTTC.

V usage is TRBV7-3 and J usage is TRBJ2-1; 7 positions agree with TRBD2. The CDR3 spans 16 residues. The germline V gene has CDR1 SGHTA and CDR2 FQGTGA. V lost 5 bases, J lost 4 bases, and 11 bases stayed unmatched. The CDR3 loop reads CASSPTGGSGYNEQFF. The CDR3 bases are TGTGCCAGCAGCCCAACAGGCGGGAGCGGTTACAATGAGCAGTTCTTC.